These T cell receptor beta chains were read from a single sample in a study of identical twins. Each CDR3 protein gets one entry after TCRdb re-called the 5' RACE reads with MiXCR. In the table there are approximately 350,000 distinct CDR3 sequences, 12% of which are singletons. The same sample was also used in a study of yellow fever vaccine responses in identical twins.

Sample: CD8+ T cells sorted from blood. Receptors originate from a woman younger than 35 in good health. The CDR3 runs from the conserved cysteine through the conserved F or W. Fields, in order: D gene, J gene, clone size, V gene, CDR3 protein, CDR3 DNA. D genes are given only for firm matches. Not all rows give a size; the values are once, few, many and, for expanded clones, a class.

>TRBD2|TRBJ2-3|few|TRBV10-3
CASGGATLSGTDTQYF
TGTGCCTCGGGGGGGGCGACCTTGAGTGGCACAGATACGCAGTATTTT
>-|TRBJ2-5|many|TRBV20-1
CSAKPGHPQETQYF
TGCAGTGCGAAACCGGGACACCCTCAAGAGACCCAGTACTTC
>-|TRBJ1-2|-|TRBV3-1
CASSQESDSLGYGYTF
TGTGCCAGCAGCCAAGAATCGGACAGTTTGGGCTATGGCTACACCTTC
>TRBD1|TRBJ1-2|-|TRBV29-1
CSVEVTGVGGYTF
TGCAGCGTTGAAGTCACAGGGGTGGGAGGCTACACCTTC
>TRBD2|TRBJ2-5|few|TRBV7-6
CASSPGTSRPQYF
TGTGCCAGCAGCCCGGGGACTAGTAGGCCCCAGTACTTC
>TRBD1|TRBJ1-5|many|TRBV4-1
CASSQGTGGINQPQHF
TGCGCCAGCAGCCAAGGAACAGGGGGCATCAATCAGCCCCAGCATTTT
>-|TRBJ1-4|few|TRBV7-9
CASSLAPPGEKLFF
TGTGCCAGCAGCTTAGCCCCCCCGGGGGAAAAACTGTTTTTT
>-|TRBJ2-1|few|TRBV12-3/TRBV12-4
CASSLAGTGYYNEQFF
TGTGCCAGCAGTTTAGCGGGCACAGGGTACTACAATGAGCAGTTCTTC
>TRBD1|TRBJ1-5|few|TRBV4-1
CASSTRDRGAQPQHF
TGCGCCAGCAGCACCCGGGACAGGGGAGCCCAGCCCCAGCATTTT
>TRBD2|TRBJ2-3|many|TRBV7-8
CASSLTGGLLADTQYF
TGTGCCAGCAGCTTAACGGGGGGATTATTAGCAGATACGCAGTATTTT
>TRBD2|TRBJ2-3|many|TRBV5-1
CASSSRNGLAGGDTQYF
TGCGCCAGCAGCTCACGAAATGGACTAGCGGGAGGAGATACGCAGTATTTT
>TRBD1|TRBJ1-6|-|TRBV6-1
CASSAGQGFTPLHF
TGTGCCAGCAGTGCGGGACAGGGGTTTACACCCCTCCACTTT